This TCR beta chain comes out of a study of OX40 agonist ivuxolimab in advanced cancers. Notes on the research overall: Ivuxolimab was a fully human IgG2 agonistic monoclonal antibody targeting the costimulatory receptor OX40 (CD134). Intravenous ivuxolimab was administered to patients every 2 weeks at six dose levels: 0.01, 0.1, 0.3, 1.5, 3 and 10 mg/kg. Of the 50 to 55 dose-escalation patients, hepatocellular carcinoma was present in about 19, melanoma in some 15, renal cell carcinoma in 9 and head and neck cancer in 9. The dose-escalation cohort was about 83% male with a mean age of around 62 years, ranging from 23 to 79. Patients were allowed to have had prior anti-PD-1, anti-PD-L1 or anti-CTLA-4 therapy, and 30% to 50% of the dose-escalation patients had previously received checkpoint inhibitors. Three dose-escalation patients achieved partial responses, one with hepatocellular carcinoma and two with cutaneous melanoma. The purpose of peripheral TCRbeta sequencing was to test whether ivuxolimab changed TCR sequence diversity and led to clonal T-cell expansion. The paper covers the monotherapy dose-escalation part of the phase I ivuxolimab trial, which included N of about 50 patients. The paper's findings and limits, for the study overall: Low levels of normalized T-cell clonal expansion were also seen in some patients who did not respond. In partial responders in the 0.1-3.0 mg/kg groups, normalized peripheral clonal expansion was found to be among the lowest, especially among CD8+ T cells. The antigen specificity of the peripheral T cells that underwent clonal expansion was not determined. On average, CD8+ T cells showed more expanded clones than CD4+ T cells after ivuxolimab. At doses of 0.1 to 3.0 mg/kg, clonal expansion of both CD4+ and CD8+ T cells in blood was seen between baseline and week 6.

This clone occurred once. Its target antigen remains unknown. Base quality data are lacking; no much larger clone is found one base away. The junction shows trimming of 0 bases on V and 6 bases on J, plus 5 bases between the germline ends. The germline V gene gives CDR1 as SGDLS and CDR2 as YYNGEE. The CDR3 numbers 12 residues from cysteine through phenylalanine. Left in the record is the CDR3 DNA by itself, 36 bases read in frame from the first base. The trial excluded patients who had a history of autoimmune disease or who were on systemic immunosuppression. Peripheral blood for TCR sequencing was collected from all dose cohorts at baseline, on cycle 4 day 1, and on cycle 7 day 1. The samples were drawn from a first-in-human, open-label, multicenter phase I dose-escalation trial of ivuxolimab. Adults with locally advanced or metastatic melanoma, renal cell carcinoma, hepatocellular carcinoma or head and neck squamous cell carcinoma were enrolled in the trial. Before TCR sequencing, CD4+ and CD8+ T cells were separately sorted from peripheral blood.

For sequencing of the TCRbeta CDR3 region, genomic DNA was extracted from the sorted cells. The immunoSEQ Assay was used for sequencing of TCRbeta CDR3 regions. Sourced from immuneACCESS, this table was stored by TCRdb with only in-frame sequences that have V and J called. A share of the clones is absent; for the studies checked, an unresolved V gene accounts for under half, and the remainder has no known explanation. The sample table contains more than 100,000 clones; only one count was recorded for 90% to 95% of them. In total, the top ten clones hold more than 0.8% of the sample. The source is an adult with an advanced solid tumor such as melanoma, head and neck, liver or kidney cancer. Sample: CD4+ or CD8+ T cells sorted from blood, taken in a trial of the OX40 agonist ivuxolimab. The chain links TRBV9 with TRBJ2-3, with the D gene uncertain. The DNA is as follows: TGTGCCAGCAGCGTAGACCGGGATACGCAGTATTTT. This translates into CASSVDRDTQYF.